Listed below are T cell receptor beta chains from one sample, sequenced in a study of shared clonotypes between healthy human individuals. Assay used: immunoSEQ multiplex PCR; TCRdb lists only in-frame clones, some missing. The table has roughly 1 million clones, 75% to 85% seen once; the top ten hold 0.5% to 0.6%. Sequences were obtained from memory CD4+ T cells from PBMCs. The origin of the receptors is a man between 18 and 35 years old in good health. Some clones in this sample may be carry-over from other donors' samples. The CDR3 runs from the conserved cysteine through the conserved F or W. Fields, in order: clone size, J gene, V gene, D gene, CDR3 length, CDR3 DNA, CDR3 protein. A D gene is named only where the DNA matches it firmly. Clone size is stated in some rows and not others, as once, few, many or a class when expanded.

clone size: .
J gene: TRBJ2-2
V gene: TRBV9
D gene: .
CDR3 length: 14
CDR3 DNA: TGTGCCAGCAGCGTAGTGGGTAGCGGTGGGGAGCTGTTTTTT
CDR3 protein: CASSVVGSGGELFF

clone size: .
J gene: TRBJ1-1
V gene: TRBV2
D gene: .
CDR3 length: 13
CDR3 DNA: TGTGCCAGCAGTCTTAGGGTCAACACTGAAGCTTTCTTT
CDR3 protein: CASSLRVNTEAFF

clone size: .
J gene: TRBJ2-1
V gene: TRBV6-6
D gene: .
CDR3 length: 14
CDR3 DNA: TGTGCCACCCTTGTGGATCCCTCCTACAATGAGCAGTTCTTC
CDR3 protein: CATLVDPSYNEQFF

clone size: many
J gene: TRBJ2-1
V gene: TRBV18
D gene: .
CDR3 length: 16
CDR3 DNA: TGTGCCAGCTCACCAATCGGGCGGGGCTCCTACAATGAGCAGTTCTTC
CDR3 protein: CASSPIGRGSYNEQFF

clone size: .
J gene: TRBJ2-3
V gene: TRBV27
D gene: TRBD1
CDR3 length: 18
CDR3 DNA: TGTGCCAGCAGTTTATCCCTGGTTCCGGGACAGGACACAGATACGCAGTATTTT
CDR3 protein: CASSLSLVPGQDTDTQYF

clone size: .
J gene: TRBJ1-2
V gene: TRBV6-1
D gene: .
CDR3 length: 13
CDR3 DNA: TGTGCCAGCAGTTGGGGGACTGCGTATGGCTACACCTTC
CDR3 protein: CASSWGTAYGYTF

clone size: once
J gene: TRBJ2-7
V gene: TRBV6-5
D gene: .
CDR3 length: 14
CDR3 DNA: TGTGCCAGCAGTTACCGGCTCGCCGCGGACGAGCAGTACTTC
CDR3 protein: CASSYRLAADEQYF

clone size: .
J gene: TRBJ2-5
V gene: TRBV29-1
D gene: TRBD1
CDR3 length: 13
CDR3 DNA: TGCAGCGGAGACAGGGGGCCAGAGGAGACCCAGTACTTC
CDR3 protein: CSGDRGPEETQYF

clone size: .
J gene: TRBJ2-5
V gene: TRBV28
D gene: TRBD1
CDR3 length: 17
CDR3 DNA: TGTGCCAGCAGTCCCACAGGGGGCGCGAGGTTAGGAGAGACCCAGTACTTC
CDR3 protein: CASSPTGGARLGETQYF

clone size: .
J gene: TRBJ2-7
V gene: TRBV7-2
D gene: .
CDR3 length: 14
CDR3 DNA: TGTGCCAGCAGCACCCAACATGACAGCTACGAGCAGTACTTC
CDR3 protein: CASSTQHDSYEQYF

clone size: .
J gene: TRBJ1-2
V gene: TRBV28
D gene: TRBD1
CDR3 length: 14
CDR3 DNA: TGTGCCAGCAGTTTAGGGACAGCTGACTATGGCTACACCTTC
CDR3 protein: CASSLGTADYGYTF

clone size: few
J gene: TRBJ2-5
V gene: TRBV2
D gene: TRBD1
CDR3 length: 17
CDR3 DNA: TGTGCCAGCAGCATTGAAAGACAGGGGGCAACGTCCGAGACCCAGTACTTC
CDR3 protein: CASSIERQGATSETQYF

clone size: .
J gene: TRBJ2-3
V gene: TRBV28
D gene: .
CDR3 length: 16
CDR3 DNA: TGTGCCAGCAGTTTCGGTCCACAGGAAAGCACAGATACGCAGTATTTT
CDR3 protein: CASSFGPQESTDTQYF

clone size: .
J gene: TRBJ2-6
V gene: TRBV4-3
D gene: .
CDR3 length: 15
CDR3 DNA: TGCGCCAGCAGCCAAAAACGTTCTGGGGCCAACGTCCTGACTTTC
CDR3 protein: CASSQKRSGANVLTF

clone size: once
J gene: TRBJ2-3
V gene: TRBV28
D gene: TRBD1
CDR3 length: 18
CDR3 DNA: TGTGCCAGCAGCCCCGCCCCGGGACAGGGTAAGGGCACAGATACGCAGTATTTT
CDR3 protein: CASSPAPGQGKGTDTQYF

clone size: .
J gene: TRBJ1-2
V gene: TRBV28
D gene: .
CDR3 length: 13
CDR3 DNA: TGTGCCTCGGGGGGCAACAGTAACTATGGCTACACCTTC
CDR3 protein: CASGGNSNYGYTF

clone size: .
J gene: TRBJ2-7
V gene: TRBV5-1
D gene: TRBD2
CDR3 length: 17
CDR3 DNA: TGCGCCAGCAGCCGGGCGACGACTAGCGGGGAACCCTACGAGCAGTACTTC
CDR3 protein: CASSRATTSGEPYEQYF

clone size: .
J gene: TRBJ2-5
V gene: TRBV7-3
D gene: .
CDR3 length: 16
CDR3 DNA: TGTGCCAGCAGCTTAACTGGGGGAGGTCCCCCGGAGACCCAGTACTTC
CDR3 protein: CASSLTGGGPPETQYF

clone size: .
J gene: TRBJ2-3
V gene: TRBV5-4
D gene: .
CDR3 length: 16
CDR3 DNA: TGTGCCAGCAGCTCGGACAGTCTAGCAGCCACAGATACGCAGTATTTT
CDR3 protein: CASSSDSLAATDTQYF

clone size: .
J gene: TRBJ2-1
V gene: TRBV10-2
D gene: .
CDR3 length: 16
CDR3 DNA: TGCGCCAGCAGGGGGGACAGCGGGCGCTCCTACAATGAGCAGTTCTTC
CDR3 protein: CASRGDSGRSYNEQFF

clone size: .
J gene: TRBJ2-7
V gene: TRBV9
D gene: TRBD1
CDR3 length: 15
CDR3 DNA: TGTGCCAGCAGCGTAGCGGTGACAGGGGTTTCCGAGCAGTACTTC
CDR3 protein: CASSVAVTGVSEQYF

clone size: .
J gene: TRBJ1-5
V gene: TRBV27
D gene: .
CDR3 length: 17
CDR3 DNA: TGTGCCAGCAGTCCCCGGGGGGGCGTGACCCCGTATCAGCCCCAGCATTTT
CDR3 protein: CASSPRGGVTPYQPQHF

clone size: .
J gene: TRBJ1-2
V gene: TRBV29-1
D gene: .
CDR3 length: 14
CDR3 DNA: TGCAGCGTTGAAGATCGCGGAAAGGGCCATGGCTACACCTTC
CDR3 protein: CSVEDRGKGHGYTF

clone size: .
J gene: TRBJ1-5
V gene: TRBV5-4
D gene: .
CDR3 length: 15
CDR3 DNA: TGTGCCAGCAGCCTAGCGCCGGGGGGAAATCAGCCCCAGCATTTT
CDR3 protein: CASSLAPGGNQPQHF

clone size: .
J gene: TRBJ2-7
V gene: TRBV29-1
D gene: TRBD2
CDR3 length: 14
CDR3 DNA: TGCAGCGTCCTACTAGCGGATACAGCCTACGAGCAGTACTTC
CDR3 protein: CSVLLADTAYEQYF

clone size: .
J gene: TRBJ2-5
V gene: TRBV7-9
D gene: .
CDR3 length: 13
CDR3 DNA: TGTGCCAGCAGCTTAGACATGGGGGAGACCCAGTACTTC
CDR3 protein: CASSLDMGETQYF

clone size: .
J gene: TRBJ2-7
V gene: TRBV19
D gene: TRBD1
CDR3 length: 14
CDR3 DNA: TGTGCCAGTAGTGCGACAGGGTTTCATTACGAGCAGTACTTC
CDR3 protein: CASSATGFHYEQYF

clone size: few
J gene: TRBJ1-1
V gene: TRBV2
D gene: .
CDR3 length: 14
CDR3 DNA: TGTGCCAGCAGTGGAACGGGAATAGGACGGGGAGCTTTCTTT
CDR3 protein: CASSGTGIGRGAFF

clone size: .
J gene: TRBJ1-2
V gene: TRBV14
D gene: .
CDR3 length: 16
CDR3 DNA: TGTGCCAGCAGCCAAGGGAGGCTATGGGGCTACTATGGCTACACCTTC
CDR3 protein: CASSQGRLWGYYGYTF

clone size: .
J gene: TRBJ1-1
V gene: TRBV28
D gene: TRBD1
CDR3 length: 16
CDR3 DNA: TGTGCCAGCACCAACCTCCCCGGACAGGGGAACACTGAAGCTTTCTTT
CDR3 protein: CASTNLPGQGNTEAFF

clone size: few
J gene: TRBJ2-7
V gene: TRBV7-2
D gene: TRBD1
CDR3 length: 14
CDR3 DNA: TGTGCCAGCAGCCCCACGGGACAGCCCTACGAGCAGTACTTC
CDR3 protein: CASSPTGQPYEQYF

clone size: .
J gene: TRBJ2-1
V gene: TRBV18
D gene: TRBD1
CDR3 length: 15
CDR3 DNA: TGTGCCAGCTCACCACGGGGACAGGGCCACAATGAGCAGTTCTTC
CDR3 protein: CASSPRGQGHNEQFF

clone size: .
J gene: TRBJ2-7
V gene: TRBV4-3
D gene: TRBD2
CDR3 length: 15
CDR3 DNA: TGCGCCAGCAGCCAAGTTGCGGGAGGGATCTACGAGCAGTACTTC
CDR3 protein: CASSQVAGGIYEQYF

clone size: .
J gene: TRBJ2-7
V gene: TRBV30
D gene: .
CDR3 length: 14
CDR3 DNA: TGTGCCTGGAGTGTCTTGGGGAGAGTCTACGAGCAGTACTTC
CDR3 protein: CAWSVLGRVYEQYF

clone size: .
J gene: TRBJ1-3
V gene: TRBV9
D gene: .
CDR3 length: 15
CDR3 DNA: TGTGCCAGCAGCGTAATGGAGAGCTCTGGAAACACCATATATTTT
CDR3 protein: CASSVMESSGNTIYF

clone size: few
J gene: TRBJ2-2
V gene: TRBV7-2
D gene: .
CDR3 length: 13
CDR3 DNA: TGTGCCAGCAGCTCAATGGGCTCCGGGGAGCTGTTTTTT
CDR3 protein: CASSSMGSGELFF

clone size: few
J gene: TRBJ2-2
V gene: TRBV5-1
D gene: TRBD2
CDR3 length: 15
CDR3 DNA: TGCGCCAGCAGCGCCTTCCGGGGGGAAACCGGGGAGCTGTTTTTT
CDR3 protein: CASSAFRGETGELFF

clone size: .
J gene: TRBJ2-2
V gene: TRBV18
D gene: .
CDR3 length: 16
CDR3 DNA: TGTGCCAGCTCAAAGGTGTCTAGCGTCAACACCGGGGAGCTGTTTTTT
CDR3 protein: CASSKVSSVNTGELFF

clone size: few
J gene: TRBJ1-4
V gene: TRBV30
D gene: .
CDR3 length: 15
CDR3 DNA: TGTGCCTGGAGTGGAGGGGGGGTCCGTAATGAAAAACTGTTTTTT
CDR3 protein: CAWSGGGVRNEKLFF

clone size: .
J gene: TRBJ1-2
V gene: TRBV4-3
D gene: .
CDR3 length: 14
CDR3 DNA: TGCGCCAGCAGCCACAACAGGGAAGGGTATGGCTACACCTTC
CDR3 protein: CASSHNREGYGYTF

clone size: .
J gene: TRBJ1-2
V gene: TRBV10-3
D gene: TRBD1
CDR3 length: 13
CDR3 DNA: TGTGCCATCATGAGGACAGGGGACTATGGCTACACCTTC
CDR3 protein: CAIMRTGDYGYTF

clone size: .
J gene: TRBJ1-1
V gene: TRBV7-8
D gene: .
CDR3 length: 16
CDR3 DNA: TGTGCCAGCAGCTTAGATACTTTGGCGGAGAACACTGAAGCTTTCTTT
CDR3 protein: CASSLDTLAENTEAFF

clone size: once
J gene: TRBJ2-7
V gene: TRBV10-1
D gene: TRBD2
CDR3 length: 15
CDR3 DNA: TGCGCCAGCAGTGAGGCCAGCGGGAGGGCCTACGAGCAGTACTTC
CDR3 protein: CASSEASGRAYEQYF

clone size: .
J gene: TRBJ2-6
V gene: TRBV7-9
D gene: .
CDR3 length: 17
CDR3 DNA: TGTGCCAGCAGCCAAGGCTCGACAGTGTCTGGGGCCAACGTCCTGACTTTC
CDR3 protein: CASSQGSTVSGANVLTF

clone size: .
J gene: TRBJ1-1
V gene: TRBV27
D gene: TRBD1
CDR3 length: 16
CDR3 DNA: TGTGCCAGCAGTCAGGGACAGGGACGGATGAACACTGAAGCTTTCTTT
CDR3 protein: CASSQGQGRMNTEAFF

clone size: .
J gene: TRBJ1-1
V gene: TRBV14
D gene: .
CDR3 length: 13
CDR3 DNA: TGTGCCAGCAGCCAGGCCGTAGGCACTGAAGCTTTCTTT
CDR3 protein: CASSQAVGTEAFF

clone size: .
J gene: TRBJ2-2
V gene: TRBV30
D gene: .
CDR3 length: 13
CDR3 DNA: TGTGCCTGGGGACTAATGATAACCGGGGAGCTGTTTTTT
CDR3 protein: CAWGLMITGELFF

clone size: .
J gene: TRBJ1-3
V gene: TRBV6-1
D gene: .
CDR3 length: 14
CDR3 DNA: TGTGCCAGCCTACTAAACAGGGTTGGAAACACCATATATTTT
CDR3 protein: CASLLNRVGNTIYF

clone size: .
J gene: TRBJ2-3
V gene: TRBV5-1
D gene: .
CDR3 length: 15
CDR3 DNA: TGCGCCAGCAGCTTGGCTCCCCTCGGGGCAGATACGCAGTATTTT
CDR3 protein: CASSLAPLGADTQYF

clone size: .
J gene: TRBJ1-5
V gene: TRBV15
D gene: .
CDR3 length: 12
CDR3 DNA: TGTGCCACCAGCGGAGGGAATCAGCCCCAGCATTTT
CDR3 protein: CATSGGNQPQHF

clone size: .
J gene: TRBJ2-1
V gene: TRBV5-1
D gene: TRBD2
CDR3 length: 17
CDR3 DNA: TGCGCCAGCAGCTTGGTCGATAGCGGGAGGGCCTTTCGAGAGCAGTTCTTC
CDR3 protein: CASSLVDSGRAFREQFF

clone size: .
J gene: TRBJ1-3
V gene: TRBV5-1
D gene: .
CDR3 length: 14
CDR3 DNA: TGCGCCAGCAGCGCTGGGACGGCTGGAAACACCATATATTTT
CDR3 protein: CASSAGTAGNTIYF

clone size: few
J gene: TRBJ1-2
V gene: TRBV7-9
D gene: TRBD1
CDR3 length: 14
CDR3 DNA: TGTGCCAGCAGCTCTCAGGGGGGAAGCTATGGCTACACCTTC
CDR3 protein: CASSSQGGSYGYTF

clone size: few
J gene: TRBJ2-3
V gene: TRBV30
D gene: .
CDR3 length: 12
CDR3 DNA: TGTGCCTGGAGTTCACAGGCAGATACGCAGTATTTT
CDR3 protein: CAWSSQADTQYF

clone size: .
J gene: TRBJ2-7
V gene: TRBV4-2
D gene: .
CDR3 length: 15
CDR3 DNA: TGTGCCAGCAGCCAAGACAGGGGTAGGGCCTACGAGCAGTACTTC
CDR3 protein: CASSQDRGRAYEQYF

clone size: .
J gene: TRBJ2-2
V gene: TRBV30
D gene: TRBD2
CDR3 length: 15
CDR3 DNA: TGTGCCTGGAGGACTAGCGGAGCGAACACCGGGGAGCTGTTTTTT
CDR3 protein: CAWRTSGANTGELFF